The clone carrying this TCR beta chain was found many times. One end of the junction does not line up with germline, which may come from a read error. The data were taken from a study of blood T cells in healthy people across ages. Healthy Russian Caucasian donors spanned ages about 6 to 95 years. Each donor had 8 to 10 milliliters of peripheral blood drawn. Next came a second PCR, run for about 6 to 11 cycles, which used a sample-barcoded 5' primer along with a J-beta primer mix. TCRdb reanalysed the 5' RACE reads using MiXCR and keeps one entry per CDR3 protein. The sample has hundreds of thousands of distinct CDR3 sequences; about 30% are singletons. The CDR3 has 18 residues. Germline-derived CDR1 and CDR2 are MNHEY and SVGAGI.

This rearrangement joins TRBV6-5 to TRBJ2-4, with 7 positions matching TRBD1. Sequenced sample: blood. This sequence was found in a woman older than 75 in good health. CDR3 DNA sequence: TGTGCCAGCAGTTTAACCCCCCCAATAACAGGGGCCAGAAACATTCAGTACTTC. This gives the protein CASSLTPPITGARNIQYF.